The next 31 T cell receptor beta chains were all read from a single sample in a study of T cells in Graves' hyperthyroidism and ophthalmopathy (dated 2019 in TCRdb). The protocol used for the library was multiplex PCR. Sequenced using an Illumina HiSeq 2000. TCR beta CDR3 regions were amplified from RNA transcripts. The first round of RT-PCR for the TCR CDR3 was performed with the HTBI primer set and the Qiagen OneStep RT-PCR kit. TCRdb's own reprocessing of the public reads used fastp at Q25 and MiXCR and kept productive beta chains. Each CDR3 protein gets just one entry, which takes the most common genes and DNA from the rows behind it. A total of about 480,000 distinct CDR3 sequences appear in this sample, around 14% of them only once. Clones ranked in the top ten supply under 20% of the sample. Sequenced material: blood. Every receptor here comes from a woman aged 18-29 years with Graves' hyperthyroidism.

This clonotype has at least ten counts. The gene calls are TRBV11-1 and TRBJ2-7, with no clear D. Trimming took 5 bases from V and 2 from J, leaving 16 bases between them. Germline CDR1 SGHAT, CDR2 FQDESV (reference sequence). The CDR3 loop spans 15 amino acids. CDR3 region: CASSAQVAGPYEQYF. In DNA form, the CDR3 reads TGTGCCAGCAGCGCCCAAGTAGCTGGACCCTACGAGCAGTACTTC.

This rearrangement joins TRBV30 to TRBJ2-1; 8 positions match TRBD2. The CDR3 totals 11 residues. V shed 8 bases, J shed 14 bases, and the junction held 11 bases outside the gene matches. Germline V gene lookup returns CDR1 GTSNPN and CDR2 SVGIG (reference sequence). CDR3 sequence reads: CAHTSGTSEFF. The CDR3 DNA reads TGTGCCCACACATCCGGGACTAGTGAGTTCTTC.

There are many counts of this clonotype. The V and J genes are TRBV19 and TRBJ1-1; the match to TRBD1 covers 10 bases. The CDR3 loop spans 18 amino acids. With V trimmed by 3 bases and J by 0 bases, 10 bases remained unmatched. CDR1 is LNHDA, CDR2 SQIVND, per germline (reference sequence). The CDR3 loop is CASSISGQGHSMNTEAFF. CDR3 DNA sequence: TGTGCCAGTAGTATTTCGGGACAGGGGCACTCAATGAACACTGAAGCTTTCTTT.

CDR3 loop: CASSEYSTGIEAFF. The CDR3 DNA is TGTGCCAGCAGTGAATATAGTACGGGGATAGAAGCTTTCTTT. The rearrangement uses TRBV25-1 and TRBJ1-1; D unresolved. Deletions cut 0 bases from V and 8 bases from J, with 13 bases between. The CDR3 length is 14 residues. Germline-derived CDR1 and CDR2 are MGHDK and SYGVNS.

This chain uses TRBV6-5 with TRBJ2-1; D gene unclear. In germline, CDR1 is MNHEY, CDR2 SVGAGI. Trimming pared 3 bases from V and 13 bases from J, leaving 10 bases between. This CDR3 region has 11 residues. This CDR3 is CASSYGFSQFF. CDR3 coding DNA: TGTGCCAGCAGTTATGGATTTTCCCAGTTCTTC.

The rearrangement links TRBV7-9 to TRBJ1-1, with no clear D. From germline, CDR1 is SEHNR and CDR2 FQNEAQ (reference sequence). The V end lost 4 bases, the J end lost 6 bases, and 12 bases lay between the germline ends. CDR3 length: 13 amino acids. The CDR3 region has the DNA TGTGCCAGCAGCTACCAAAGCGGGGCTGAAGCTTTCTTT. Translated, it gives CASSYQSGAEAFF. Drawing the rest from reference TRBV7-9 and TRBJ1-1, the complete variable domain is DTGVSQNPRHKITKRGQNVTFRCDPISEHNRLYWYRQTLGQGPEFLTYFQNEAQLEKSRLLSDRFSAERPKGSFSTLEIQRTEQGDSAMYLCASSYQSGAEAFFGQGTRLTVV.

This clonotype was recorded at least ten times. The chain uses TRBV5-1 and TRBJ2-1, with 10 bases aligning to TRBD2. CDR3 length: 16 amino acids. With V trimmed by 10 bases and J by 4 bases, 14 bases remained unmatched. Germline CDR1 and CDR2: SGHRS and YFSETQ. CDR3 in amino acids: CASLPRSGRGYNEQFF. As DNA, the CDR3 is TGCGCCTCTCTTCCGCGGAGCGGGAGGGGGTACAATGAGCAGTTCTTC. Together with reference TRBV5-1 and TRBJ2-1, the CDR3 gives the full variable domain: KAGVTQTPRYLIKTRGQQVTLSCSPISGHRSVSWYQQTPGQGLQFLFEYFSETQRNKGNFPGRFSGRQFSNSRSEMNVSTLELGDSALYLCASLPRSGRGYNEQFFGPGTRLTVL.

This clonotype appeared many times. The rearrangement joins TRBV11-3 to TRBJ1-6; the D is unclear. From germline, CDR1 is SGHNT and CDR2 YENEEA. With 2 bases removed from V and 10 bases from J, the gap between germline ends came to 12 bases. The CDR3 has 14 amino acids. The CDR3 is CASSLWSEESPLHF. CDR3 coding DNA: TGTGCCAGCAGCTTATGGAGCGAGGAGTCACCCCTCCACTTT.

This sequence joins TRBV11-2 and TRBJ2-1; TRBD2 agrees at 14 bases. Germline loops: CDR1 SGHAT, CDR2 FQNNGV. The length of the CDR3 is 14 residues. With V trimmed by 3 bases and J by 12 bases, 4 bases remained unmatched. The CDR3 reads CASSLGLAGVMQFF. The CDR3 bases are TGTGCCAGCAGCTTGGGACTAGCGGGAGTAATGCAGTTCTTC. The variable domain in full, completed from reference TRBV11-2 and TRBJ2-1, reads EAGVAQSPRYKIIEKRQSVAFWCNPISGHATLYWYQQILGQGPKLLIQFQNNGVVDDSQLPKDRFSAERLKGVDSTLKIQPAKLEDSAVYLCASSLGLAGVMQFFGPGTRLTVL.

This clonotype was found a few times. The V gene is TRBV3-1, the J gene TRBJ2-1; D gene unclear. V lost 1 base and J lost 0, with 7 bases in between. The CDR3 is made up of 15 amino acids. In germline, CDR1 is LGHDT, CDR2 YNNKEL (reference sequence). In nucleotides, the CDR3 is TGTGCCAGCAGCCAAGTAGGAAGCTCCTACAATGAGCAGTTCTTC. The encoded protein is CASSQVGSSYNEQFF.

Note on this clonotype: A junction end diverges from the germline sequence, so it may reflect a read error. The genes are TRBV6-9 and TRBJ2-1; the D gene is possibly TRBD1 (6 bases). CDR1 is MNHGY and CDR2 is SVAAGI in the germline V gene. The CDR3 extends over 16 amino acids. In DNA, the CDR3 is TGTGTCAGCAGTTACCAGGGGTCCAGCTCCTACAATGAGCAGTTCTTC. Protein: CVSSYQGSSSYNEQFF.

This clonotype was counted a few times. This may come from a read error, since a much larger clone is one base off. This sequence joins TRBV28 and TRBJ1-6; D call uncertain. Germline CDR1 and CDR2: MDHEN and SYDVKM. This CDR3 region has 14 residues. The CDR3 here is CASIPSSYNLPLHF. CDR3 sequence (DNA): TGTGCCAGCATCCCAAGCTCCTATAATTTACCCCTCCACTTT.

This clonotype has only a few counts. A much larger clone is a single base away; this may be a read error. The V call is TRBV18, the J call TRBJ2-1; tentatively, D is TRBD2 (5 bases). The CDR3 covers 14 residues. Between the trimmed V and J ends, which lost 5 bases and 9 bases, there was a span of 17 bases. Germline V lookup: CDR1 KGHSH, CDR2 LQKENI. The CDR3: CASSSPGRGSEQFF. DNA of the CDR3: TGTGCCAGCTCATCGCCCGGACGAGGGAGTGAGCAGTTCTTC.

This clonotype came up many times. V usage is TRBV10-2 and J usage is TRBJ1-4; tentative D call: TRBD1 (6 bases). The CDR3 extends over 13 amino acids. Looked up from germline, CDR1 is WSHSY and CDR2 is SAAADI. The V and J ends lost 6 bases and 8 bases respectively, with 13 bases between them. CDR3 sequence: CASRMGGKEKLFF. CDR3 bases: TGCGCCAGCAGGATGGGGGGCAAGGAAAAACTGTTTTTT.

There are a few counts of this clonotype. The chain is built from TRBV11-2 and TRBJ1-5; possibly TRBD1 for D (6 bases). The CDR3 length is 16 residues. From germline, CDR1 is SGHAT and CDR2 FQNNGV. V was clipped by 5 bases and J by 2 bases, with 16 bases between them. CDR3 bases: TGTGCCAGCAGCGCCCACCGGGGGGCAGGCAATCAGCCCCAGCATTTT. Protein: CASSAHRGAGNQPQHF.

This clonotype occurred many times. V is TRBV24-1 and J is TRBJ2-6; TRBD2 matches 12 bases. The CDR3 loop spans 19 amino acids. With 3 bases clipped from V and 3 bases from J, the junction kept 8 bases outside the gene matches. Looked up from germline, CDR1 is KGHDR and CDR2 is SFDVKD. CDR3 sequence reads: CATSDPRLAGVYGANVLTF. CDR3 sequence (DNA): TGTGCCACCAGTGATCCGCGACTAGCGGGAGTCTATGGGGCCAACGTCCTGACTTTC.

This chain uses TRBV4-1 with TRBJ2-1; 7 bases match TRBD2. This CDR3 comprises 17 residues. The V gene's germline CDR1 is MGHRA and CDR2 YSYEKL. The ends lost 3 bases at V and 8 bases at J; junction bases unmatched: 16. CDR3 bases: TGCGCCAGCAGCCAGCCAACTAGAGGCGGGAGTATTTATGAGCAGTTCTTC. Amino acid sequence: CASSQPTRGGSIYEQFF.

V is TRBV19 and J is TRBJ2-1, with 9 positions matching TRBD2. V shed 6 bases and J 2 bases; nucleotides not matched to a gene: 11. The CDR3 is made up of 17 amino acids. Germline loops: CDR1 LNHDA, CDR2 SQIVND (reference sequence). Here the CDR3 reads CASRSGASGNTYNEQFF. In DNA, the CDR3 is TGTGCCAGTAGGTCGGGGGCTAGCGGGAATACCTACAATGAGCAGTTCTTC. Looking up the rest from reference TRBV19 and TRBJ2-1 gives the full variable domain: DGGITQSPKYLFRKEGQNVTLSCEQNLNHDAMYWYRQDPGQGLRLIYYSQIVNDFQKGDIAEGYSVSREKKESFPLTVTSAQKNPTAFYLCASRSGASGNTYNEQFFGPGTRLTVL.

This clonotype showed up many times. The chain couples TRBV11-2 to TRBJ2-3; 7 bases line up with TRBD1. The junction had 12 bases not matched to a gene; V was cut back by 5 bases and J by 4 bases. The CDR3 sequence is 16 residues long. The V gene's germline CDR1 is SGHAT and CDR2 FQNNGV. The DNA for the CDR3 is TGTGCCAGCAGCATCTACAGGGGTGGGCTCGCAGATACGCAGTATTTT. It translates to CASSIYRGGLADTQYF.

This clonotype was detected many times. The chain combines TRBV12-3 or TRBV12-4 with TRBJ1-6; D not resolved. V dropped 5 bases and J dropped 8 bases, with 10 bases sitting between them. CDR3 length: 13 amino acids. CDR3 coding DNA: TGTGCCAGCAGTCCCACGATGGATTCACCCCTCCACTTT. Amino acid sequence: CASSPTMDSPLHF.

This clonotype was observed many times. The chain employs TRBV12-3 or TRBV12-4 and TRBJ1-2; tentative D call: TRBD1 (5 bases). With 7 bases removed from V and 4 bases from J, the gap between germline ends came to 13 bases. There are 13 residues in the CDR3. The chain's CDR3 is CASTPDIRYGYTF. The DNA of the CDR3 is TGTGCCAGCACCCCGGACATTCGCTATGGCTACACCTTC.

This clonotype was recorded at least ten times. The genes are TRBV6-5 and TRBJ1-2; a weak D match, TRBD1 (6 bases). The CDR3 is made up of 14 amino acids. Germline V gene data show CDR1 as MNHEY and CDR2 as SVGAGI. V dropped 2 bases and J dropped 8 bases, with 15 bases sitting between them. CDR3 in amino acids: CASSYRQVGGGYTF. The CDR3 DNA follows: TGTGCCAGCAGTTACCGACAGGTGGGCGGCGGCTACACCTTC.

This clonotype was seen many times. The rearrangement joins TRBV19 to TRBJ2-1; D is possibly TRBD1 or TRBD2 (5 bases each). This CDR3 is 14 amino acids long. With 5 bases removed from V and 4 bases from J, the gap between germline ends came to 12 bases. The germline CDR1 and CDR2 sequences are LNHDA and SQIVND (reference sequence). The CDR3 nucleotides read TGTGCCAGTAGTCTGGGACCTAAATACAATGAGCAGTTCTTC. As protein: CASSLGPKYNEQFF.

The V gene is TRBV5-6, the J gene TRBJ2-7; D perhaps matches TRBD2 (5 bases). The CDR3 covers 14 residues. Deletions cut 0 bases from V and 3 bases from J, with 10 bases between. Germline loops: CDR1 SGHDT, CDR2 YYEEEE. In DNA, the CDR3 is TGTGCCAGCAGCTTGGTCGGCGGGTTCTACGAGCAGTACGTC. The encoded protein is CASSLVGGFYEQYV.

Only a few counts were recorded for this clonotype. The chain is built from TRBV4-1 and TRBJ2-3; D is perhaps TRBD2 (7 bases). CDR3 length: 18 amino acids. CDR1 MGHRA and CDR2 YSYEKL come from the germline V gene. V gave up 5 bases and J gave up 3 bases, with 24 bases separating them. This CDR3 is CASSKRGGRPDSTDTQYF. CDR3 DNA: TGCGCCAGCAGCAAAAGGGGGGGACGGCCTGATTCGACAGATACGCAGTATTTT.

This clonotype was recorded many times. The chain has TRBV18 and TRBJ1-4, with unresolved D. This CDR3 has 15 amino acids. V dropped 6 bases and J dropped 3 bases, with 14 bases sitting between them. Germline V CDR1 and CDR2: KGHSH, LQKENI. CDR3 DNA: TGTGCCAGCTCCACGGACGGGCAGCCTAATGAAAAACTGTTTTTT. Encoded protein: CASSTDGQPNEKLFF.

This clonotype was counted ten times or more. The chain has TRBV4-2 and TRBJ2-5; 9 bases map to TRBD2. Germline V gene lookup returns CDR1 LGHNA and CDR2 YNFKEQ. J was trimmed by 2 bases and V by 1 base; bases with no gene match: 11. There are 18 residues in the CDR3. CDR3 in DNA: TGTGCCAGCAGCCAAGTCGAACTAGCGGGTGCCGCTCAAGAGACCCAGTACTTC. Amino acid sequence: CASSQVELAGAAQETQYF.

This clonotype was counted only a few times. The junction differs from germline at one of its ends, possibly a read error. This sequence joins TRBV28 and TRBJ2-7; D gene unclear. From germline, CDR1 is MDHEN and CDR2 SYDVKM. CDR3 length: 14 amino acids. The CDR3 region is CARLDTLFRWEQYF. The CDR3 nucleotides read TGCGCCAGGCTCGACACCCTATTTAGGTGGGAGCAGTACTTC.

This clonotype was counted many times. The gene calls are TRBV12-5 and TRBJ2-7; TRBD2 matches at 7 bases. V gave up 7 bases and J gave up 6 bases; unmatched junction bases: 6. The germline V gene has CDR1 LGHNT and CDR2 FRNRAP. The CDR3 extends over 12 amino acids. The CDR3 coding sequence is TGTGCTAGTGCCAACATAGCGGGCGAGCAGTACTTC. Its translation: CASANIAGEQYF.

This clonotype was detected many times. The chain uses TRBV6-1 and TRBJ1-1, with 7 nucleotides matching TRBD1. This CDR3 has 15 amino acids. Trimming at V came to 6 bases and at J to 0 bases, leaving 7 bases not matched to a gene. The V gene's germline CDR1 is MNHNS and CDR2 SASEGT. The CDR3 bases are TGTGCCAGCAGGGGACAGCAGCTCATGAACACTGAAGCTTTCTTT. Its translation: CASRGQQLMNTEAFF.

V is TRBV10-3 and J is TRBJ2-5; possibly TRBD1 or TRBD2 for D (5 bases each). The CDR3 loop spans 13 amino acids. Germline assignment: CDR1 ENHRY and CDR2 SYGVKD. The germline V and J ends were trimmed by 7 bases and 3 bases, with 12 bases remaining between them. The CDR3 nucleotides read TGTGCCATCAATCGCCAGGGAGAAGAGACCCAGTACTTC. This sequence encodes CAINRQGEETQYF.